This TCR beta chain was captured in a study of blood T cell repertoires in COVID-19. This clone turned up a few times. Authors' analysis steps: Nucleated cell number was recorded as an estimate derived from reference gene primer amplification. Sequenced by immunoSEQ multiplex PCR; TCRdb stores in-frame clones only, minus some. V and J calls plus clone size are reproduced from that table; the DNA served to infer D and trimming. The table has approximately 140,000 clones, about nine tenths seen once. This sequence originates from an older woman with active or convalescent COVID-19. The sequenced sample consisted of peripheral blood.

The CDR3 nucleotides are TGTGCCAGTAGACTAGCGGGAGAGACCCAGTACTTC. Amino acids: CASRLAGETQYF. V usage is TRBV19 and J usage is TRBJ2-5; 9 bases are shared with TRBD2. The V and J ends lost 6 bases and 4 bases, in that order; junction bases with no gene match: 0. CDR3 length: 12 amino acids. The germline gives CDR1 LNHDA, CDR2 SQIVND (reference sequence).